These 24 T cell receptor beta chains came from one sample sequenced in a study of blood T cell repertoires in COVID-19. The method was immunoSEQ multiplex PCR; TCRdb's version includes in-frame clones alone and lacks a portion of them. Of around 180,000 clones detected, 80% to 90% appear once; the ten largest clones hold 9.5% to 12%. Sequencing used peripheral blood. The receptors come from a human donor with active or convalescent COVID-19. The donor label of this sample is uncertain.

The CDR3 DNA follows: TGTGCCAGCAGCGTAGATATGGCGGGACGATACAATGAGCAGTTCTTC. It is translated as CASSVDMAGRYNEQFF. The chain has TRBV9 and TRBJ2-1; D is possibly TRBD2 (6 bases). The V gene lost 0 bases and the J gene lost 4 bases, with 14 bases spanning the gap. This CDR3 is 16 amino acids long. From germline, CDR1 is SGDLS and CDR2 YYNGEE.

The chain carries TRBV10-3 and TRBJ2-7; TRBD2 matches 8 bases. V shed 5 bases, J shed 12 bases, and the junction held 21 bases outside the gene matches. The germline CDR1 and CDR2 sequences are ENHRY and SYGVKD. The CDR3 length is 16 residues. Here the CDR3 reads CAISSDWTSIGLNPYF. The CDR3 region has the DNA TGTGCCATCAGTTCCGACTGGACTAGCATAGGACTAAATCCGTACTTC.

This sequence joins TRBV7-9 and TRBJ1-2, with D maybe TRBD1 (6 bases). Between the trimmed V and J ends, which lost 0 bases and 2 bases, there was a span of 13 bases. Germline CDR1 is SEHNR and CDR2 is FQNEAQ (reference sequence). The CDR3 is 16 residues long. The CDR3 bases are TGTGCCAGCAGCTTAGCCTCGGACAGAAACAACTATGGCTACACCTTC. Translation: CASSLASDRNNYGYTF.

The chain carries TRBV28 and TRBJ1-1; 8 bases fit TRBD1. The trim removed 10 bases at V and 3 bases at J, leaving 10 bases unmatched. In germline, CDR1 is MDHEN, CDR2 SYDVKM. The CDR3 length is 14 residues. The CDR3 sequence is CATVGTGDDTEAFF. In DNA form, the CDR3 reads TGTGCCACTGTCGGGACAGGTGATGACACTGAAGCTTTCTTT.

This chain joins TRBV11-2 and TRBJ2-3; 9 bases match TRBD1. Trimming at V came to 4 bases and at J to 0 bases, leaving 8 bases not matched to a gene. CDR1 is SGHAT, CDR2 FQNNGV, per germline. The CDR3 has 17 residues. The CDR3: CASSSGGTGTSTDTQYF. CDR3 coding DNA: TGTGCCAGCAGCTCCGGCGGGACAGGGACTAGCACAGATACGCAGTATTTT.

CDR3 region: CSVSRQGIASYEQYF. The CDR3 nucleotides read TGCAGCGTTTCTCGACAGGGGATCGCCTCCTACGAGCAGTACTTC. The chain carries TRBV29-1 and TRBJ2-7; 8 bases align to TRBD1. From germline, CDR1 is SQVTM and CDR2 ANQGSEA. With 5 bases clipped from V and 0 bases from J, the junction kept 9 bases outside the gene matches. The CDR3 spans 15 residues.

This clone was seen once. This chain connects TRBV13 to TRBJ2-7, with 11 bases matching TRBD2. Germline CDR1 reads PRHDT; CDR2 reads FYEKMQ (reference sequence). The V segment lost 6 bases and the J segment 3 bases; nucleotides outside the gene matches: 7. This CDR3 region has 15 residues. The CDR3 here is CASRFGTSGNYEQYF. Here the CDR3 DNA reads TGTGCCAGCAGATTCGGGACTAGCGGAAACTACGAGCAGTACTTC.

This chain joins TRBV7-9 and TRBJ1-6, with D perhaps TRBD1 (5 bases). The CDR3 consists of 15 residues. The ends were cut back, 5 bases at V and 7 bases at J, with 15 bases in the middle. CDR1 and CDR2 (germline): SEHNR, FQNEAQ (reference sequence). The CDR3 loop is CASSTNQGRNSPLHF. CDR3 nucleotides: TGTGCCAGCAGCACAAATCAGGGCCGCAATTCACCCCTCCACTTT.

The chain couples TRBV3-1 (or the pseudogene TRBV3-2) to TRBJ1-2; 10 bases map to TRBD1. V was pared by 5 bases and J by 6 bases, with 6 bases of the junction left unmatched. Germline-derived CDR1 and CDR2 are LGHDT and YNNKEL (reference sequence). This CDR3 comprises 14 residues. The CDR3 DNA follows: TGTGCCAGCAGCTGGACCGGACAGGGGGATGGCTACACCTTC. Encoded protein: CASSWTGQGDGYTF.

The V call is TRBV11-2, the J call TRBJ2-7; D might be TRBD1 (5 bases). Per germline, CDR1 SGHAT and CDR2 FQNNGV. Between the trimmed V and J ends, which lost 2 bases and 6 bases, there was a span of 14 bases. The CDR3 runs to 14 residues. This CDR3 is CASSLLRDSGEQYF. CDR3 nucleotide sequence: TGTGCCAGCAGCTTACTCAGGGATTCGGGCGAGCAGTACTTC.

The rearrangement uses TRBV19 and TRBJ1-5; possible D gene TRBD1, 5 bases. The CDR3 sequence is 17 residues long. The germline V gene encodes CDR1 LNHDA and CDR2 SQIVND (reference sequence). Trimming stripped 5 bases from V and 0 bases from J, with 17 bases between. This chain's CDR3 is CASSSEATAYSNQPQHF. For the CDR3, the DNA is TGTGCCAGTAGTTCAGAAGCGACAGCTTATAGCAATCAGCCCCAGCATTTT.

This clone has just a few counts. V is TRBV5-3 and J is TRBJ1-2; D uncertain. TRBV5-3 qualifies as an ORF whose function is uncertain. CDR3 length equals 13 residues. The germline V and J ends were trimmed by 0 bases and 8 bases, with 11 bases remaining between them. The CDR3 DNA follows: TGTGCCAGAAGCTTGGGACTAAACCAGGGCTACACCTTC. Amino acid sequence: CARSLGLNQGYTF.

The V call is TRBV5-6, the J call TRBJ2-7; D might be TRBD2 (5 bases). The germline V gene has CDR1 SGHDT and CDR2 YYEEEE. Between the trimmed V and J ends, which lost 2 bases and 2 bases, there was a span of 11 bases. CDR3 length: 14 amino acids. This CDR3 reads CASSFQRRPYEQYF. The DNA for the CDR3 is TGTGCCAGCAGCTTCCAGCGGCGCCCCTACGAGCAGTACTTC.

The chain employs TRBV4-2 and TRBJ1-2, with TRBD1 identical over 9 bases. The CDR3 has 16 residues. With 0 bases clipped from V and 5 bases from J, the junction kept 7 bases outside the gene matches. From germline, CDR1 is LGHNA and CDR2 YNFKEQ. This CDR3 reads CASSQDTGQGRYGYTF. CDR3 nucleotides: TGTGCCAGCAGCCAAGATACCGGACAGGGGAGGTATGGCTACACCTTC.

This chain connects TRBV14 to TRBJ2-2, with no clear D. The V and J ends lost 0 bases and 5 bases respectively, with 16 bases between them. This CDR3 spans 17 amino acids. Germline V gene sequence: CDR1 SGHDN, CDR2 FVKESK. CDR3 nucleotide sequence: TGTGCCAGCAGCCAAGATTTTGTCCCCGCAGCGACCGGGGAGCTGTTTTTT. As protein: CASSQDFVPAATGELFF.

The rearrangement links TRBV5-4 to TRBJ1-2; 10 nucleotides line up with TRBD1. This CDR3 is built from 18 residues. With 4 bases clipped from V and 3 bases from J, the junction kept 15 bases outside the gene matches. Per germline, CDR1 SGHNT and CDR2 YYREEE (reference sequence). This CDR3 is CASSPGQGGSWGDYGYTF. CDR3 sequence (DNA): TGTGCCAGCAGCCCTGGACAGGGGGGCTCATGGGGGGACTATGGCTACACCTTC.

The chain joins TRBV28 to TRBJ2-5; 13 nucleotides line up with TRBD2. J was trimmed by 4 bases and V by 8 bases; bases with no gene match: 10. There are 16 residues in the CDR3. Germline CDR1 reads MDHEN; CDR2 reads SYDVKM. CDR3 coding DNA: TGTGCCAGCGGGAGACTAGCGGGGGGCACCCCAGAGACCCAGTACTTC. It is translated as CASGRLAGGTPETQYF. The full variable domain, rest sourced from reference TRBV28 and TRBJ2-5, is DVKVTQSSRYLVKRTGEKVFLECVQDMDHENMFWYRQDPGLGLRLIYFSYDVKMKEKGDIPEGYSVSREKKERFSLILESASTNQTSMYLCASGRLAGGTPETQYFGPGTRLLVL.

The chain combines TRBV9 with TRBJ2-7; TRBD2 matches 8 bases. Germline assignment: CDR1 SGDLS and CDR2 YYNGEE. The CDR3 is 15 amino acids. With V trimmed by 0 bases and J by 5 bases, 7 bases remained unmatched. This CDR3 reads CASSVVPREANEQYF. CDR3 DNA sequence: TGTGCCAGCAGCGTAGTTCCGCGGGAGGCCAACGAGCAGTACTTC. Together with reference TRBV9 and TRBJ2-7, the CDR3 gives the full variable domain: DSGVTQTPKHLITATGQRVTLRCSPRSGDLSVYWYQQSLDQGLQFLIQYYNGEERAKGNILERFSAQQFPDLHSELNLSSLELGDSALYFCASSVVPREANEQYFGPGTRLTVT.

This chain joins TRBV24-1 and TRBJ2-5; 8 positions agree with TRBD1. The CDR3 consists of 17 residues. The V and J ends lost 3 bases and 1 base, in that order; junction bases with no gene match: 9. From germline, CDR1 is KGHDR and CDR2 SFDVKD. The CDR3 DNA is TGTGCCACCAGTGATCCCCGTTTCGACAGGGGCCAAGAGACCCAGTACTTC. Amino acid sequence: CATSDPRFDRGQETQYF.

The chain couples TRBV6-2 or TRBV6-3 to TRBJ2-3; the D is unclear. V lost 6 bases, J lost 4 bases, and 20 bases lay in between. The CDR3 loop spans 16 amino acids. Germline assignment: CDR1 MNHEY and CDR2 SVGEGT. The CDR3 DNA reads TGTGCCAGCAGCCGGTGGAGTCCGACTCTTGCAGATACGCAGTATTTT. Translated: CASSRWSPTLADTQYF.

V usage is TRBV6-2 or TRBV6-3 and J usage is TRBJ2-3; 11 bases line up with TRBD2. This CDR3 region has 15 residues. The germline CDR1 and CDR2 sequences are MNHEY and SVGEGT. Unmatched junction bases numbered 4, after V lost 4 bases and J lost 4 bases. The CDR3 here is CASSSPSGGSDTQYF. The CDR3 DNA reads as TGTGCCAGCAGTTCCCCTAGCGGGGGGTCAGATACGCAGTATTTT.

The chain has TRBV28 and TRBJ1-2, with D perhaps matching TRBD1 (5 bases). CDR3 length: 13 residues. The V and J ends lost 7 bases and 1 base respectively, with 10 bases between them. The germline CDR1 and CDR2 sequences are MDHEN and SYDVKM. The CDR3 reads CASNIQVNYGYTF. The CDR3 region has the DNA TGTGCCAGCAACATACAGGTTAACTATGGCTACACCTTC.

This chain links TRBV1 with TRBJ1-4; TRBD1 is the table's D call, not checked against the DNA. TRBV1 is classified as a pseudogene. The CDR3 covers 15 residues. The CDR3 DNA sequence: TGCACCAGCAGCCAAGAAGGGGCAACTAATGAAAAACTGTTTTTT. Translating gives CTSSQEGATNEKLFF.

V and J are TRBV29-1 and TRBJ2-7; weak D call: TRBD2 (6 bases). The CDR3 totals 13 residues. V was shortened by 5 bases and J by 0 bases, with 11 bases between the two germline ends. Germline values: CDR1 SQVTM, CDR2 ANQGSEA. Here the CDR3 DNA reads TGCAGCGTTTCGGAGGGAAGCTCCTACGAGCAGTACTTC. It is translated as CSVSEGSSYEQYF.